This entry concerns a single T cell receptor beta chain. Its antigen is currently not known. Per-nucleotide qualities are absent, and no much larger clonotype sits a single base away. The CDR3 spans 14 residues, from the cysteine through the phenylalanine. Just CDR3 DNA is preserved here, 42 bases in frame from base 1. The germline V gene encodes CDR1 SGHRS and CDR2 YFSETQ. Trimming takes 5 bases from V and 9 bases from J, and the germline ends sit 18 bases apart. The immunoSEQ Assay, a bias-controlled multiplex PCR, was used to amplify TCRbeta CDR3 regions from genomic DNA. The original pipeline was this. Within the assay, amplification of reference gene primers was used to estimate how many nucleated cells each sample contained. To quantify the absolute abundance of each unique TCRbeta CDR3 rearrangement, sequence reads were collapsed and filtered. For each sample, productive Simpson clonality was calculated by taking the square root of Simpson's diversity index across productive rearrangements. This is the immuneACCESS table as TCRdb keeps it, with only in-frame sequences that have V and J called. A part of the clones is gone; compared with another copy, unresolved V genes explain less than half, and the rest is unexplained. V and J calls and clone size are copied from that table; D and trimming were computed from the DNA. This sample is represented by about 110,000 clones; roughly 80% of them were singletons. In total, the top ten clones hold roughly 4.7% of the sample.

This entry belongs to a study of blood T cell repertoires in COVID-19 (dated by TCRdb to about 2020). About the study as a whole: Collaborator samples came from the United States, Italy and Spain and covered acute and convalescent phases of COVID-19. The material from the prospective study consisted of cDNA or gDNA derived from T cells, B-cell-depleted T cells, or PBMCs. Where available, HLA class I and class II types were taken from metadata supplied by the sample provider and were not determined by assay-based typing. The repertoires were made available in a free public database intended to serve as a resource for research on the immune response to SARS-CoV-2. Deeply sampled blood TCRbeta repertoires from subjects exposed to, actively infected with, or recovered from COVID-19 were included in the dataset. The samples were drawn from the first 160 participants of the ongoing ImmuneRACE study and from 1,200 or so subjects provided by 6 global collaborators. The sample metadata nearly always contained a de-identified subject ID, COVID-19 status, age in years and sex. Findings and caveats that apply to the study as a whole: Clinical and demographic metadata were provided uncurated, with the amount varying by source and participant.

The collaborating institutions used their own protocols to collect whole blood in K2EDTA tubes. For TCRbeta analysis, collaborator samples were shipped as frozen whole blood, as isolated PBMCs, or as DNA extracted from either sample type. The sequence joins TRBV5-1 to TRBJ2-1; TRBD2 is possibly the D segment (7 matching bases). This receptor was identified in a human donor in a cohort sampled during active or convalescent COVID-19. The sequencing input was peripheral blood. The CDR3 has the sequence CASSEAGADGEQFF. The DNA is TGCGCCAGCAGTGAGGCGGGGGCGGACGGTGAGCAGTTCTTC. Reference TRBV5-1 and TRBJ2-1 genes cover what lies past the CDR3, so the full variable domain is KAGVTQTPRYLIKTRGQQVTLSCSPISGHRSVSWYQQTPGQGLQFLFEYFSETQRNKGNFPGRFSGRQFSNSRSEMNVSTLELGDSALYLCASSEAGADGEQFFGPGTRLTVL.